Reported below is one T cell receptor beta chain. The antigen remains undetermined. The data were obtained in a study of identical twins. Findings and caveats of the study: Within monozygotic twins, out-of-frame TCR alpha sharing was underestimated by the models.

Through template switching, a universal primer site was introduced, and the cDNA contained unique molecular identifiers. Each CDR3 protein gets one entry after TCRdb re-called the 5' RACE reads with MiXCR. The data hold hundreds of thousands of distinct CDR3 sequences, with 20% to 25% observed a single time. The same data also contributed to another study, on T cells expressing NK-cell markers. This second report adds: Sorted T-cell subsets CD3+CD56+NKG2C+, CD3+CD56+NKG2C- and CD3+CD56-NKG2C+ were TCR beta-sequenced. The same clonotypes also predominated in the CD3+CD56-NKG2C+ fraction of several donors.

The origin of this receptor is a woman in her late teens or twenties in good health. Sequencing was performed on PBMCs.

The CDR3 bases are TGTGCCTGGAGTGTAACGGCAGGGGGCAATGAGCAGTTCTTC. This sequence encodes CAWSVTAGGNEQFF. The J gene is TRBJ2-1, the V gene TRBV30, with TRBD1 matching over 7 bases. Looked up from germline, CDR1 is GTSNPN and CDR2 is SVGIG (reference sequence). J was trimmed by 6 bases and V by 0 bases; bases with no gene match: 5. The CDR3 loop spans 14 amino acids.